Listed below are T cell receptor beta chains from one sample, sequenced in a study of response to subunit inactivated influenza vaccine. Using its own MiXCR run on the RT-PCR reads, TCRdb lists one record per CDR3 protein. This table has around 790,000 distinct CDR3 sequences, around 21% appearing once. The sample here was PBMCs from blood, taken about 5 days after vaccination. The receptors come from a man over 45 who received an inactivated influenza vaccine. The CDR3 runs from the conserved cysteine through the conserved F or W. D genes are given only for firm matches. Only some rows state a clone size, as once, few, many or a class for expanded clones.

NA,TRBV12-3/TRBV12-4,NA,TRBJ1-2,CASSFVLGYGYTF,TGTGCCAGCAGTTTTGTTTTGGGCTATGGCTACACCTTC
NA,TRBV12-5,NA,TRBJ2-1,CASGLVLGSSYNEQFF,TGTGCTAGTGGTTTGGTACTCGGGTCCTCCTACAATGAGCAGTTCTTC
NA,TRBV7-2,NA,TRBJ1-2,CASSPGGQIYYGYTF,TGTGCCAGCAGCCCTGGGGGGCAGATCTACTATGGCTACACCTTC
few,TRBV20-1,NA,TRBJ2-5,CSARSYREYQETQYF,TGCAGTGCTAGATCATACAGGGAGTACCAAGAGACCCAGTACTTC
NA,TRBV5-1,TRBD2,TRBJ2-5,CASSPFGLAGGEETQYF,TGCGCCAGCAGCCCGTTCGGACTAGCGGGGGGTGAAGAGACCCAGTACTTC
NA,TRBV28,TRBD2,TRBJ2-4,CASSFLPQTSGLAKNIQYF,TGTGCCAGCAGTTTCCTTCCGCAAACTAGCGGTCTAGCCAAAAACATTCAGTACTTC
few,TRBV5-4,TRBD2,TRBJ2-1,CASSPRLAGGVDEQFF,TGTGCCAGCAGCCCCCGACTAGCGGGGGGGGTGGATGAGCAGTTCTTC
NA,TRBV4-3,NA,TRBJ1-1,CASSQGVVTLVAFF,TGCGCCAGCAGCCAAGGGGTAGTTACGTTGGTAGCTTTCTTT
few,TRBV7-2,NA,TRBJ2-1,CASSLGGVAYNEQFF,TGTGCCAGCAGCCTGGGCGGGGTGGCCTACAATGAGCAGTTCTTC
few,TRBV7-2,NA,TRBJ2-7,CASSADIFNEQYF,TGTGCCAGCAGCGCAGACATTTTTAACGAGCAGTACTTC
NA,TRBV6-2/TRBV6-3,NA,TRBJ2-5,CASSNRQETQYF,TGTGCCAGCAGCAACCGACAAGAGACCCAGTACTTC
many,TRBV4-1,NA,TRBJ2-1,CASSPDLYNEQFF,TGCGCCAGCAGCCCGGACCTTTACAATGAGCAGTTCTTC
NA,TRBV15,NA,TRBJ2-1,CATSAPYNEQFF,TGTGCCACCAGCGCGCCCTACAATGAGCAGTTCTTC
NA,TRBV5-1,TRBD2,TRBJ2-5,CASIVGGGSSETQYF,TGCGCCAGCATTGTCGGCGGGGGTTCTTCAGAGACCCAGTACTTC
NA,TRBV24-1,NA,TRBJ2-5,CATSYGETQYF,TGTGCCACCAGCTACGGGGAGACCCAGTACTTC
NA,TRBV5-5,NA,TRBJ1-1,CASSLQTLNTEAFF,TGTGCCAGCAGCTTGCAGACCCTGAACACTGAAGCTTTCTTT
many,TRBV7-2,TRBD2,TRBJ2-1,CASSKLAGGPNEQFF,TGTGCCAGCAGCAAATTAGCGGGAGGTCCCAATGAGCAGTTCTTC
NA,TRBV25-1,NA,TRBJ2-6,CASSGGEGNSGANVLTF,TGTGCCAGCAGTGGTGGAGAAGGAAACTCTGGGGCCAACGTCCTGACTTTC
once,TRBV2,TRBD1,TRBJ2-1,CASPSRGQGAYNEQFF,TGTGCCAGCCCAAGTCGGGGACAGGGGGCTTACAATGAGCAGTTCTTC
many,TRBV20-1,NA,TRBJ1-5,CSASMQGIGGNQPQHF,TGCAGTGCTAGTATGCAGGGGATCGGGGGCAATCAGCCCCAGCATTTT
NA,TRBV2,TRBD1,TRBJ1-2,CARLPGQGYGYTF,TGTGCCAGGTTACCGGGACAGGGCTATGGCTACACCTTC
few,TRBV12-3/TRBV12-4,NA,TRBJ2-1,CASSPTLGYNEQFF,TGTGCCAGCAGTCCAACTTTAGGATACAATGAGCAGTTCTTC
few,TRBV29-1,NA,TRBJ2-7,CSGAQGALTEQYF,TGCAGCGGGGCCCAGGGAGCCCTAACCGAGCAGTACTTC
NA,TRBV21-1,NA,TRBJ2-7,CASSTLTSSREGNSYEQYF,TGTGCCAGCAGCACGCTTACTAGTAGTAGGGAGGGGAACTCCTACGAGCAGTACTTC
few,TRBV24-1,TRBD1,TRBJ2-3,CATSEGDRAITDTQYF,TGTGCCACCAGTGAGGGGGACAGGGCCATCACAGATACGCAGTATTTT
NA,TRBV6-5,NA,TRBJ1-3,CASSSLGVGVGNTIYF,TGTGCCAGCAGTTCTTTGGGTGTCGGGGTTGGAAACACCATATATTTT
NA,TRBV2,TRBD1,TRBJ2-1,CASSGDRAANEQFF,TGTGCCAGCAGTGGGGACAGGGCGGCCAATGAGCAGTTCTTC
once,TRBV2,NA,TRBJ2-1,CASSQTSFYNEQFF,TGTGCCAGCAGTCAGACTAGTTTCTACAATGAGCAGTTCTTC
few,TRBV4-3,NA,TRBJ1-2,CASSQEGGGAFSYTF,TGCGCCAGCAGCCAAGAAGGGGGAGGTGCGTTTAGCTACACCTTC
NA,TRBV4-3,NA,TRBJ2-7,CASSQETPRAGAYYEQYF,TGCGCCAGCAGCCAAGAAACCCCTCGCGCAGGGGCATACTACGAGCAGTACTTC
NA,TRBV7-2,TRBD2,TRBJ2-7,CASRTLAGGTHEQYF,TGTGCCAGCAGAACACTAGCGGGAGGAACCCACGAGCAGTACTTC
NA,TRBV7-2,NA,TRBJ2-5,CASSRRGVETQYF,TGTGCCAGCAGCCGTCGAGGGGTGGAGACCCAGTACTTC
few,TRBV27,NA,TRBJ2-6,CASSQLSGANVLTF,TGTGCCAGCAGTCAGCTCTCTGGGGCCAACGTCCTGACTTTC
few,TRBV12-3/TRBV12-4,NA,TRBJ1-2,CASRRTGFYGYTF,TGTGCCAGCAGGAGAACAGGGTTCTATGGCTACACCTTC
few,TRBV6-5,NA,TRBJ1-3,CASSYSRGGTGNTIYF,TGTGCCAGCAGTTACTCGCGAGGTGGGACAGGAAACACCATATATTTT
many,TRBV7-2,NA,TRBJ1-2,CASIPGPGGNYGYTF,TGTGCCAGCATCCCCGGCCCCGGGGGAAACTATGGCTACACCTTC
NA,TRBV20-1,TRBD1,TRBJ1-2,CSARDTGQTQVYGYTF,TGCAGTGCTAGAGACACGGGACAGACCCAGGTCTATGGCTACACCTTC
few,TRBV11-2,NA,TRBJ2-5,CASSLPRGIGETQYF,TGTGCCAGCAGCTTACCCCGGGGTATCGGAGAGACCCAGTACTTC
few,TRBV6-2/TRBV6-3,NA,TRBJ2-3,CASSYPPGHQTDTQYF,TGTGCCAGCAGTTACCCACCGGGACACCAAACAGATACGCAGTATTTT
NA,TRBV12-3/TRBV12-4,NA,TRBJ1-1,CASSFFGVTEAFF,TGTGCCAGCAGTTTTTTTGGGGTCACTGAAGCTTTCTTT